The 22 T cell receptor beta chains below all came from one sample that was sequenced in a study of shared clonotypes between healthy human individuals. Only in-frame clones appear in the TCRdb table, and some are missing; sequencing was by immunoSEQ multiplex PCR. This repertoire shows about 1.1 million clones, around 77% found once; its top ten account for approximately 0.95%. The sequencing sample was made of memory CD4+ T cells from PBMCs. Documented subset: CD45RA-negative fraction. The receptors here all came from a man aged 18 to 29 in good health. Some clones in this sample may be carry-over from other donors' samples.

The chain uses TRBV28 and TRBJ2-7; D unclear. V lost 7 bases and J lost 2, with 12 bases in between. The CDR3 sequence is 13 residues long. CDR1 is MDHEN, CDR2 SYDVKM, per germline. For the CDR3, the DNA is TGTGCCAGCATCGGGCACTCAGCCTACGAGCAGTACTTC. This codes for CASIGHSAYEQYF.

This chain uses TRBV9 with TRBJ1-3, with TRBD1 matching 7 bases. With V trimmed by 4 bases and J by 4 bases, 11 bases remained unmatched. The CDR3 length is 16 residues. Germline loops: CDR1 SGDLS, CDR2 YYNGEE. CDR3 sequence reads: CASSPHGEGAGNTIYF. The CDR3 coding sequence is TGTGCCAGCAGCCCCCACGGGGAGGGGGCAGGAAACACCATATATTTT. The full variable domain, its missing parts supplied by reference TRBV9 and TRBJ1-3, is DSGVTQTPKHLITATGQRVTLRCSPRSGDLSVYWYQQSLDQGLQFLIQYYNGEERAKGNILERFSAQQFPDLHSELNLSSLELGDSALYFCASSPHGEGAGNTIYFGEGSWLTVV.

This rearrangement joins TRBV14 to TRBJ1-4; D is ambiguous. The germline V gene has CDR1 SGHDN and CDR2 FVKESK. There are 15 residues in the CDR3. Between the trimmed V and J ends, which lost 0 bases and 6 bases, there was a span of 11 bases. The CDR3 DNA reads TGTGCCAGCAGCCAAGATCGGGCGGGGTATGAAAAACTGTTTTTT. It codes for CASSQDRAGYEKLFF.

Here the CDR3 reads CASSAGIEQYF. The CDR3, as DNA: TGTGCCAGCAGCGCCGGGATCGAGCAGTACTTC. V and J are TRBV7-9 and TRBJ2-7; D may be TRBD2 (5 bases). The V gene lost 5 bases and the J gene lost 6 bases, with 8 bases spanning the gap. Germline CDR1 SEHNR, CDR2 FQNEAQ (reference sequence). The length of the CDR3 is 11 residues.

This chain joins TRBV10-3 and TRBJ2-3; D is unclear. This CDR3 contains 17 residues. V shed 2 bases and J shed 6 bases, with 21 bases lying between them. The germline V gene has CDR1 ENHRY and CDR2 SYGVKD. The CDR3 DNA is TGTGCCATCAGTGAGACCCCTGGACGGAGTGGGCTTGATACGCAGTATTTT. Protein product: CAISETPGRSGLDTQYF.

The V and J genes are TRBV7-2 and TRBJ2-1; 9 bases map to TRBD2. V lost 6 bases to trimming and J lost 9 bases; unmatched junction nucleotides: 9. Germline CDR1 reads SGHTA; CDR2 reads FQGNSA. The CDR3 is 14 amino acids. CDR3 in amino acids: CASRPGTSFGEQFF. DNA for the CDR3: TGTGCCAGCAGACCCGGGACTAGCTTCGGTGAGCAGTTCTTC. Filled out from reference TRBV7-2 and TRBJ2-1, the complete variable domain reads GAGVSQSPSNKVTEKGKDVELRCDPISGHTALYWYRQSLGQGLEFLIYFQGNSAPDKSGLPSDRFSAERTGGSVSTLTIQRTQQEDSAVYLCASRPGTSFGEQFFGPGTRLTVL.

The table lists this clone with a few counts. The V gene is TRBV7-9, the J gene TRBJ2-5; 9 positions agree with TRBD1. The V gene end was trimmed by 8 bases and the J gene end by 5 bases; junction bases not matched to a gene: 9. Germline CDR1 and CDR2: SEHNR and FQNEAQ (reference sequence). The CDR3 extends over 14 amino acids. CDR3 nucleotide sequence: TGTGCCAGCGGCGTAACAGGGGGCGTTGAGACCCAGTACTTC. Protein product: CASGVTGGVETQYF.

The chain combines TRBV14 with TRBJ2-1; 8 nucleotides match TRBD2. Looked up from germline, CDR1 is SGHDN and CDR2 is FVKESK. There are 15 residues in the CDR3. J gave up 13 bases and V 0 bases, and 11 bases lay outside the gene matches. CDR3 nucleotides: TGTGCCAGCAGCCAAGACCACATAGCGGGGCCCCCTCAGTTCTTC. This gives the protein CASSQDHIAGPPQFF.

The chain links TRBV6-5 to TRBJ2-3; TRBD1 might be the D (6 bases). The CDR3 is made up of 15 amino acids. Germline CDR1 MNHEY, CDR2 SVGAGI. Trimming shortened V by 6 bases and J by 4 bases, and 17 bases separated the two germline ends. The CDR3 sequence: CASSYDLPGADTQYF. The CDR3 coding sequence is TGTGCCAGCAGCTATGACCTACCAGGGGCAGATACGCAGTATTTT.

V and J are TRBV19 and TRBJ1-2; 10 bases map to TRBD1. Unmatched junction bases numbered 4, after V lost 5 bases and J lost 4 bases. The CDR3 consists of 14 residues. Germline values: CDR1 LNHDA, CDR2 SQIVND (reference sequence). The CDR3: CASSGGQGRYGYTF. The CDR3 DNA reads TGTGCCAGTAGTGGGGGACAGGGGCGCTATGGCTACACCTTC.

Remarks on this clone: A much more abundant neighbour one base away suggests this may be a read error. In the same sample, other DNA sequences code for this CDR3. This chain links TRBV7-9 with TRBJ2-1; D is uncertain. The CDR3 is 11 amino acids. Germline V gene data show CDR1 as SEHNR and CDR2 as FQNEAQ (reference sequence). V was clipped by 6 bases and J by 3 bases, with 3 bases between them. The CDR3 region has the DNA TGTGCCAGCAGTTTCTACAATGAGCAGTTCTTC. It yields the protein CASSFYNEQFF.

The chain has TRBV28 and TRBJ1-2, with a possible D match to TRBD1 (5 bases). CDR1 and CDR2 from the germline V gene are MDHEN and SYDVKM. This CDR3 spans 13 amino acids. V shed 6 bases and J shed 2 bases, with 10 bases lying between them. CDR3 loop: CASRLQANYGYTF. CDR3 coding DNA: TGTGCCAGCAGATTACAGGCAAACTATGGCTACACCTTC.

In this sample, this clone turned up a few times. The V and J genes are TRBV28 and TRBJ1-3; 9 nucleotides line up with TRBD1. V dropped 6 bases and J dropped 6; count of bases not matched to a gene: 12. The CDR3 runs 16 residues. The germline gives CDR1 MDHEN, CDR2 SYDVKM. The CDR3 here is CASSRNSGTGPNTIYF. DNA of the CDR3: TGTGCCAGCAGCCGTAACTCCGGGACAGGGCCAAACACCATATATTTT.

The table lists this clone with a few counts. J is TRBJ1-1 and V is TRBV19, with a weak D call TRBD1 (5 bases). The germline CDR1 and CDR2 sequences are LNHDA and SQIVND (reference sequence). V gave up 7 bases and J gave up 3 bases, with 18 bases separating them. The CDR3 is 15 residues long. CDR3: CASTLGTGGYTEAFF. CDR3 bases: TGTGCCAGTACCCTAGGGACCGGGGGGTACACTGAAGCTTTCTTT.

DNA for the CDR3: TGTGCCAGCAGCGCCCGCGCCACAGGGGGCGGTTACGAGCAGTACTTC. Translation gives CASSARATGGGYEQYF. The chain recombines TRBV7-8 with TRBJ2-7; TRBD1 aligns across 9 bases. V lost 5 bases, J lost 4 bases, and 12 bases stayed unmatched. The CDR3 runs 16 residues. Germline CDR1 is SGHVS and CDR2 is FQNEAQ. The entire variable domain, with the rest obtained from reference TRBV7-8 and TRBJ2-7, is as follows: GAGVSQSPRYKVAKRGQDVALRCDPISGHVSLFWYQQALGQGPEFLTYFQNEAQLDKSGLPSDRFFAERPEGSVSTLKIQRTQQEDSAVYLCASSARATGGGYEQYFGPGTRLTVT.

The V and J genes are TRBV27 and TRBJ2-7; 12 nucleotides align to TRBD2. V gave up 6 bases and J gave up 1 base; unmatched junction bases: 1. The CDR3 consists of 14 residues. The germline V gene has CDR1 MNHEY and CDR2 SMNVEV (reference sequence). CDR3 DNA sequence: TGTGCCAGCAGGACTAGCGGGAGTTCCTACGAGCAGTACTTC. It specifies CASRTSGSSYEQYF.

The J gene is TRBJ2-7, the V gene TRBV19; 7 bases match TRBD2. The CDR3 extends over 17 amino acids. Trimming took 7 bases from V and 2 from J; bases not matched to a gene: 17. CDR1 and CDR2 (germline): LNHDA, SQIVND (reference sequence). The CDR3, as DNA: TGTGCCAGTACCCAAACTTCTGGGAGGGTGGGCCCCTACGAGCAGTACTTC. Translated: CASTQTSGRVGPYEQYF.

The chain's CDR3 is CASSDGASLYNEQFF. CDR3 DNA sequence: TGTGCCAGCAGTGATGGAGCCTCCCTTTACAATGAGCAGTTCTTC. This chain uses TRBV2 with TRBJ2-1; D not certain. Germline assignment: CDR1 SNHLY and CDR2 FYNNEI. There are 15 residues in the CDR3. Trimming took 3 bases from V and 4 from J, leaving 13 bases between them. The full variable domain, in which reference TRBV2 and TRBJ2-1 provide the parts outside the CDR3, is EPEVTQTPSHQVTQMGQEVILRCVPISNHLYFYWYRQILGQKVEFLVSFYNNEISEKSEIFDDQFSVERPDGSNFTLKIRSTKLEDSAMYFCASSDGASLYNEQFFGPGTRLTVL.

The chain joins TRBV11-3 to TRBJ2-3; D remains unclear. The germline CDR1 and CDR2 sequences are SGHNT and YENEEA. V was pared by 1 base and J by 0 bases, with 11 bases between. The CDR3 sequence is 16 residues long. The CDR3 region has the DNA TGTGCCAGCAGCTTAGGAGGAGCTAGTAGCACAGATACGCAGTATTTT. Amino acid sequence: CASSLGGASSTDTQYF.

This clone was seen repeatedly, ten times or more. This sample includes further DNA sequences coding for the same CDR3. The V and J genes are TRBV30 and TRBJ2-5; tentatively, D is TRBD2 (5 bases). Germline V CDR1 and CDR2: GTSNPN, SVGIG (reference sequence). CDR3 length: 13 residues. V was trimmed by 2 bases and J by 1 base, leaving 8 bases between them. The CDR3 DNA reads TGTGCCTGGAGTCACCGGGGCCAAGAGACCCAGTACTTC. Translating it yields CAWSHRGQETQYF. Variable domain in full (rest from reference TRBV30 and TRBJ2-5): SQTIHQWPATLVQPVGSPLSLECTVEGTSNPNLYWYRQAAGRGLQLLFYSVGIGQISSEVPQNLSASRPQDRQFILSSKKLLLSDSGFYLCAWSHRGQETQYFGPGTRLLVL.

The V call is TRBV28, the J call TRBJ1-4; D uncertain. The CDR3 has 14 residues. Germline-derived CDR1 and CDR2 are MDHEN and SYDVKM. V was pared by 6 bases and J by 7 bases, with 15 bases between. Here the CDR3 reads CASRTGLRLEKLFF. CDR3 sequence (DNA): TGTGCCAGCAGGACCGGGCTTAGGCTTGAAAAACTGTTTTTT.

This chain connects TRBV6-1 to TRBJ2-1, with 12 bases identical to TRBD2. This CDR3 spans 18 amino acids. J lost 7 bases, V lost 4 bases, and 14 bases had no gene match. Germline V gene sequence: CDR1 MNHNS, CDR2 SASEGT. CDR3 residues: CASSGGLAGSTWGNEQFF. In DNA form, the CDR3 reads TGTGCCAGCAGTGGCGGACTAGCGGGAAGTACATGGGGGAATGAGCAGTTCTTC.